The source of this TCR beta chain is a study of blood T cell repertoires in COVID-19. The method was immunoSEQ multiplex PCR; TCRdb's version includes in-frame clones alone and lacks a portion of them. Here the sample spans some 150,000 clones, just over 85% being singletons. The V gene's germline CDR1 is LGHDT and CDR2 YNNKEL (reference sequence). The CDR3 extends over 15 amino acids. J lost 3 bases, V lost 5 bases, and 7 bases had no gene match. This TCR came from a woman aged 55-70 years with acute or convalescent COVID-19. This chain uses TRBV3-1 (or the pseudogene TRBV3-2) with TRBJ2-1; the match to TRBD1 covers 7 bases. Input material: peripheral blood. CDR3 DNA sequence: TGTGCCAGCAGCGCCCAGACAGGGTTCTACAATGAGCAGTTCTTC. Translating gives CASSAQTGFYNEQFF.